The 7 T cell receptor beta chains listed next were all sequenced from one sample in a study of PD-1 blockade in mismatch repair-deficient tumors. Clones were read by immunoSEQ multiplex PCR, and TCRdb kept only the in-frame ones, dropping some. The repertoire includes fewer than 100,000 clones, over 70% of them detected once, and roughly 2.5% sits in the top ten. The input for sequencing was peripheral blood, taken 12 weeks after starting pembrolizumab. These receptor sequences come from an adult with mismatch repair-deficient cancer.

CDR3 region: CASGLGFGGGYEQYF. The DNA for the CDR3 is TGTGCTAGTGGTTTGGGCTTCGGGGGCGGCTACGAGCAGTACTTC. V usage is TRBV12-5 and J usage is TRBJ2-5; D tentatively fits TRBD1 or TRBD2 (6 bases each). TRBJ2-7 matches the DNA end more closely, so the J call is doubtful. Germline V gene lookup returns CDR1 LGHNT and CDR2 FRNRAP. CDR3 size: 15 residues.

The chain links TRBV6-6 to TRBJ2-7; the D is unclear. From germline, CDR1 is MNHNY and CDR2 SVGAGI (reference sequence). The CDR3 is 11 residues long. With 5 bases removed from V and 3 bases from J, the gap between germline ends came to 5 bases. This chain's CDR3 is CASSTSYEQYF. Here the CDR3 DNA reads TGTGCCAGCAGTACCAGCTACGAGCAGTACTTC.

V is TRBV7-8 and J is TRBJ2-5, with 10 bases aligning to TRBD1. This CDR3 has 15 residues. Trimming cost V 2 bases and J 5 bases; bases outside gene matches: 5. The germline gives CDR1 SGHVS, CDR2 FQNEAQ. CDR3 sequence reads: CASSLSGQGPETQYF. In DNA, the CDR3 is TGTGCCAGCAGCTTATCGGGACAGGGGCCGGAGACCCAGTACTTC.

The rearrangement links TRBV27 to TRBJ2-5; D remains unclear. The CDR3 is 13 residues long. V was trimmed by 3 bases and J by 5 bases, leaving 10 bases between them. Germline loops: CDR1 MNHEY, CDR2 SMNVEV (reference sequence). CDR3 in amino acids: CASSFVGRETQYF. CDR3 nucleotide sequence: TGTGCCAGCAGTTTCGTCGGGCGGGAGACCCAGTACTTC.

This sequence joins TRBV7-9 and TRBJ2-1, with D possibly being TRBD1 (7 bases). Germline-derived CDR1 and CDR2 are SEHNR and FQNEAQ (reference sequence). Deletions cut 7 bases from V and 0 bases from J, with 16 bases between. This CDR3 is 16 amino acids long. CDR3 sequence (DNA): TGTGCCAGCAAAGCGGGTCAGGGGGGCTCCTACAATGAGCAGTTCTTC. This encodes CASKAGQGGSYNEQFF.

The DNA for the CDR3 is TGTGCCAGCCTCCCGGGGGGTTACGAGCAGTACTTC. It translates to CASLPGGYEQYF. The chain is built from TRBV11-2 and TRBJ2-7, with 7 bases aligning to TRBD2. CDR3 size: 12 residues. Germline V gene data show CDR1 as SGHAT and CDR2 as FQNNGV. Trimming took 8 bases from V and 4 from J; bases not matched to a gene: 5.

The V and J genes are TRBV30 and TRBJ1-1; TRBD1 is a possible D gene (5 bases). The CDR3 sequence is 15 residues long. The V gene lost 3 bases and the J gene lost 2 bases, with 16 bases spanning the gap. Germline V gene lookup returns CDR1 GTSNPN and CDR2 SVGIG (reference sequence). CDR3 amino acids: CAWSPGGRRNTEAFF. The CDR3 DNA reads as TGTGCCTGGAGCCCCGGGGGAAGGCGAAACACTGAAGCTTTCTTT. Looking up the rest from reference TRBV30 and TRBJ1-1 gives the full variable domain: SQTIHQWPATLVQPVGSPLSLECTVEGTSNPNLYWYRQAAGRGLQLLFYSVGIGQISSEVPQNLSASRPQDRQFILSSKKLLLSDSGFYLCAWSPGGRRNTEAFFGQGTRLTVV.